Reported below is one T cell receptor (beta chain). These data belong to a study of blood T cell repertoires in COVID-19. Turning to the study itself: Some COVID-19 samples were acute and others convalescent; all came from the United States, Italy and Spain.

Clinical histories supplied by participants themselves formed the basis of cohort assignment. The assay was immunoSEQ multiplex PCR, and TCRdb's table has in-frame clones only and misses some. The sample has 200,000 to 250,000 clones, roughly nine tenths seen once. V dropped 2 bases and J dropped 4; count of bases not matched to a gene: 8. The CDR3 is made up of 17 amino acids. Germline CDR1 reads SGDLS; CDR2 reads YYNGEE. Material: PBMCs or T cells enriched from blood (not recorded which). The sequence was collected from a woman between 45 and 60 years old in a cohort exposed to, infected with or recovered from COVID-19 (not recorded which). This chain joins TRBV9 and TRBJ2-1; TRBD2 matches at 11 bases. In DNA, the CDR3 is TGTGCCAGCAGCGTGAACCCCGGGACTAGCGGATACAATGAGCAGTTCTTC. Its protein product is CASSVNPGTSGYNEQFF.